Below are 2 T cell receptor beta chains sequenced from a single sample in a study of cytomegalovirus exposure and HLA in healthy donors. PCR employed 60 Vbeta and 13 Jbeta primers. Generated by immunoSEQ multiplex PCR, the TCRdb table keeps only in-frame clones and is missing some. The data hold more than 95,000 clones, with 60% to 85% observed a single time. The sequencing sample was made of PBMCs. These receptors all stem from a male donor in good health and CMV-seronegative.

The chain has TRBV2 and TRBJ2-7; 9 bases align to TRBD1. In germline, CDR1 is SNHLY, CDR2 FYNNEI. V dropped 6 bases and J dropped 1; count of bases not matched to a gene: 4. This CDR3 contains 14 residues. Written as DNA, the CDR3 is TGTGCCAGCAGGGCCGGGACAGGGTCCTACGAGCAGTACTTC. Its translation is CASRAGTGSYEQYF.

The chain is built from TRBV28 and TRBJ2-5, with D tentatively TRBD2 (6 bases). The CDR3 contains 17 residues. Trimming took off 3 bases at V and 4 bases at J, with 21 bases between the two ends. Germline V gene sequence: CDR1 MDHEN, CDR2 SYDVKM. The CDR3 DNA reads TGTGCCAGCAGTTTGGTCGGTGGAGGGGTCGGTGGAGAGACCCAGTACTTC. Amino acid sequence: CASSLVGGGVGGETQYF.